Shown below are 31 T cell receptor beta chains from a single sample sequenced in a study of Tregs in tolerant kidney transplant recipients. No antigen has been assigned to these receptors. Using immunoSEQ multiplex PCR, the repertoire was profiled, and TCRdb retains in-frame clones only, with some absent. Found here are about 44,000 clones, less than 97% of them singletons; the top ten hold about 0.41%. Sequenced material: Tregs from blood cultured with allogeneic cells. These receptor sequences come from a human donor in good health.

The chain carries TRBV11-3 and TRBJ2-3; 8 bases line up with TRBD2. J gave up 8 bases and V 4 bases, and 11 bases lay outside the gene matches. Germline V lookup: CDR1 SGHNT, CDR2 YENEEA. The CDR3 runs 15 residues. Here the CDR3 reads CASSSGGAGVSTQYF. CDR3 in DNA: TGTGCCAGCAGCTCCGGGGGAGCGGGAGTGAGTACGCAGTATTTT.

The V and J genes are TRBV7-6 and TRBJ2-7, with D uncertain. The V gene's germline CDR1 is SGHVS and CDR2 FNYEAQ. CDR3 size: 16 residues. V lost 1 base and J 2 bases, leaving 15 bases between the germline ends. The CDR3 spells CASSLEGPLITYEQYF. CDR3 nucleotides: TGTGCCAGCAGCTTAGAGGGCCCTCTCATTACCTACGAGCAGTACTTC. Together with reference TRBV7-6 and TRBJ2-7, the CDR3 gives the full variable domain: GAGVSQSPRYKVTKRGQDVALRCDPISGHVSLYWYRQALGQGPEFLTYFNYEAQQDKSGLPNDRFSAERPEGSISTLTIQRTEQRDSAMYRCASSLEGPLITYEQYFGPGTRLTVT.

This chain links TRBV6-5 with TRBJ1-5, with TRBD1 as a possible D gene (6 bases). V was pared by 8 bases and J by 5 bases, with 13 bases between. Germline lookup yields CDR1 MNHEY and CDR2 SVGAGI. The CDR3 length is 13 residues. The CDR3 here is CASRGRVDQPQHF. Here the CDR3 DNA reads TGTGCCAGCCGGGGGCGGGTAGATCAGCCCCAGCATTTT.

V is TRBV5-1 and J is TRBJ1-2, with TRBD1 matching over 8 bases. The junction had 7 bases not matched to a gene; V was cut back by 4 bases and J by 2 bases. This CDR3 spans 15 amino acids. CDR1 SGHRS and CDR2 YFSETQ come from the germline V gene. DNA of the CDR3: TGCGCCAGCAGCCGAACCGACAGGGGCAACTATGGCTACACCTTC. Translated: CASSRTDRGNYGYTF.

The chain couples TRBV11-3 to TRBJ2-1; no clear D. This CDR3 is built from 15 residues. The germline V gene encodes CDR1 SGHNT and CDR2 YENEEA. The V end lost 0 bases, the J end lost 4 bases, and 10 bases lay between the germline ends. CDR3 nucleotides: TGTGCCAGCAGCTTAGATTTAGGTAATTACAATGAGCAGTTCTTC. This encodes CASSLDLGNYNEQFF.

The rearrangement links TRBV5-1 to TRBJ2-2, with no clear D. Trimming took off 2 bases at V and 4 bases at J, with 12 bases between the two ends. Germline assignment: CDR1 SGHRS and CDR2 YFSETQ. CDR3 size: 15 residues. The CDR3, as DNA: TGCGCCAGCAGCTTAGGGTTTGGTGGCACCGGGGAGCTGTTTTTT. Translated: CASSLGFGGTGELFF.

This clone appeared once. The V call is TRBV9, the J call TRBJ2-3; TRBD1 might be the D (6 bases). Germline lookup yields CDR1 SGDLS and CDR2 YYNGEE. V lost 4 bases and J 4 bases, leaving 13 bases between the germline ends. This CDR3 is built from 14 residues. The DNA for the CDR3 is TGTGCCAGCAGCTCGCAGGGGCACCCAGATACGCAGTATTTT. Residues: CASSSQGHPDTQYF. Based on the CDR3 plus reference TRBV9 and TRBJ2-3, the full variable domain is DSGVTQTPKHLITATGQRVTLRCSPRSGDLSVYWYQQSLDQGLQFLIQYYNGEERAKGNILERFSAQQFPDLHSELNLSSLELGDSALYFCASSSQGHPDTQYFGPGTRLTVL.

The chain uses TRBV19 and TRBJ1-2, with D tentatively TRBD1 (5 bases). Between the trimmed V and J ends, which lost 3 bases and 4 bases, there was a span of 12 bases. The CDR3 length is 14 residues. The germline V gene encodes CDR1 LNHDA and CDR2 SQIVND (reference sequence). This CDR3 reads CASSIMGTFYGYTF. The CDR3 nucleotides are TGTGCCAGTAGTATTATGGGGACGTTCTATGGCTACACCTTC. Looking up the rest from reference TRBV19 and TRBJ1-2 gives the full variable domain: DGGITQSPKYLFRKEGQNVTLSCEQNLNHDAMYWYRQDPGQGLRLIYYSQIVNDFQKGDIAEGYSVSREKKESFPLTVTSAQKNPTAFYLCASSIMGTFYGYTFGSGTRLTVV.

This chain uses TRBV6-5 with TRBJ1-5; a weak D match, TRBD1 (6 bases). The CDR3 length is 14 residues. Trimming took off 4 bases at V and 4 bases at J, with 11 bases between the two ends. Germline V gene sequence: CDR1 MNHEY, CDR2 SVGAGI. DNA of the CDR3: TGTGCCAGCAGTTGGACAGCCACTAATCAGCCCCAGCATTTT. Its translation: CASSWTATNQPQHF.

CDR3 sequence reads: CASSPRQGIVGEQYF. The DNA for the CDR3 is TGCGCCAGCAGCCCCCGACAGGGGATTGTAGGCGAGCAGTACTTC. The chain uses TRBV4-1 and TRBJ2-7; 8 bases match TRBD1. The germline CDR1 and CDR2 sequences are MGHRA and YSYEKL. The CDR3 is made up of 15 amino acids. Losses at the gene ends were 4 bases for V and 6 bases for J; bases not matched to a gene: 11.

The rearrangement uses TRBV2 and TRBJ1-5; D may be TRBD1 (5 bases). Germline assignment: CDR1 SNHLY and CDR2 FYNNEI. V lost 6 bases and J lost 0, with 6 bases in between. This CDR3 spans 13 amino acids. The CDR3 DNA is TGTGCCAGCAGGGGGGATAGCAATCAGCCCCAGCATTTT. This sequence encodes CASRGDSNQPQHF.

This chain links TRBV7-8 with TRBJ1-5; D call uncertain. Germline lookup yields CDR1 SGHVS and CDR2 FQNEAQ. The CDR3 spans 15 residues. V lost 2 bases to trimming and J lost 1 base, with 9 bases between them. The CDR3 spells CASSLRRESNQPQHF. CDR3 sequence (DNA): TGTGCCAGCAGCTTACGAAGGGAGAGCAATCAGCCCCAGCATTTT.

V gene TRBV5-4 combines with J gene TRBJ1-2; tentatively, D is TRBD1 (6 bases). Germline values: CDR1 SGHNT, CDR2 YYREEE (reference sequence). Between the trimmed V and J ends, which lost 5 bases and 8 bases, there was a span of 16 bases. This CDR3 comprises 13 residues. CDR3 nucleotides: TGTGCCAGCAGTCGAGACAGGTTATTGGGCTACACCTTC. This sequence encodes CASSRDRLLGYTF.

The V call is TRBV10-3, the J call TRBJ2-3; the D is unclear. The CDR3 has 13 amino acids. Germline V gene sequence: CDR1 ENHRY, CDR2 SYGVKD. The CDR3 here is CATREASADTQYF. The DNA of the CDR3 is TGTGCGACAAGGGAAGCGTCCGCAGATACGCAGTATTTT.

The rearrangement joins TRBV6-1 to TRBJ2-3; no reliable D call. V lost 4 bases and J 3 bases, leaving 8 bases between the germline ends. Germline V gene lookup returns CDR1 MNHNS and CDR2 SASEGT. CDR3 length: 13 residues. CDR3 nucleotides: TGTGCCAGCAGTGTGGGGTTTACAGATACGCAGTATTTT. This translates into CASSVGFTDTQYF.

This sequence joins TRBV21-1 and TRBJ2-7; the DNA was not compared with TRBD1, the D call given in the table. TRBV21-1 is a recognized pseudogene. This CDR3 has 16 amino acids. The CDR3 bases are TGTGCCAGCAGCAAATTGTCAGACATGCCTTCCTACGAGCAGTACTTC. Translated, it gives CASSKLSDMPSYEQYF.

The chain employs TRBV4-1 and TRBJ1-1; D might be TRBD1 (5 bases). The germline V gene has CDR1 MGHRA and CDR2 YSYEKL. This CDR3 region has 18 residues. The V end lost 2 bases, the J end lost 6 bases, and 25 bases lay between the germline ends. CDR3 DNA sequence: TGCGCCAGCAGCCAAAGGAGGACAAAAAAATACGAACTCGCTGAAGCTTTCTTT. Protein sequence: CASSQRRTKKYELAEAFF.

In its sample, this clone was seen once. Mismatch with germline at one junction end may stem from a read error. The chain links TRBV7-9 to TRBJ2-1; D tentatively fits TRBD1 or TRBD2 (6 bases each). In germline, CDR1 is SEHNR, CDR2 FQNEAQ (reference sequence). There are 12 residues in the CDR3. The DNA of the CDR3 is TGTGCCAGCAGCTTTGCATCCGGGGGCACGCTCTTC. As protein: CASSFASGGTLF.

V is TRBV5-5 and J is TRBJ1-1; D unclear. This CDR3 region has 14 residues. V lost 0 bases and J lost 0, with 6 bases in between. The germline V gene has CDR1 SGHKS and CDR2 YYEKEE (reference sequence). The CDR3 reads CASSLVVLNTEAFF. CDR3 DNA sequence: TGTGCCAGCAGCTTGGTTGTTTTGAACACTGAAGCTTTCTTT.

This chain uses TRBV7-9 with TRBJ2-7; TRBD2 aligns across 7 bases. Trimming cost V 0 bases and J 9 bases; bases outside gene matches: 5. Germline CDR1 is SEHNR and CDR2 is FQNEAQ (reference sequence). The CDR3 is 13 amino acids. CDR3 DNA: TGTGCCAGCAGCTTAGCGGGGAGGGACCGGCAGTACTTC. Residues: CASSLAGRDRQYF.

This chain connects TRBV7-9 to TRBJ2-5; D is ambiguous. The CDR3 totals 15 residues. CDR1 SEHNR and CDR2 FQNEAQ come from the germline V gene (reference sequence). V was cut by 5 bases and J by 4 bases, with 17 bases left in between. The CDR3 protein is CASSANSRWGETQYF. Here the CDR3 DNA reads TGTGCCAGCAGCGCCAACTCGAGATGGGGAGAGACCCAGTACTTC.

The rearrangement uses TRBV5-4 and TRBJ2-1; 8 bases map to TRBD2. The ends lost 4 bases at V and 0 bases at J; junction bases unmatched: 12. CDR3 size: 18 residues. CDR1 and CDR2 (germline): SGHNT, YYREEE (reference sequence). CDR3 sequence: CASSSGLREDSSYNEQFF. CDR3 nucleotide sequence: TGTGCCAGCAGCAGCGGGTTGCGGGAGGACAGCTCCTACAATGAGCAGTTCTTC.

In DNA form, the CDR3 reads TGTGCCAGCAGGAGGGGGCGGACCTTCGACCGGGAGCTGTTTTTT. Translation: CASRRGRTFDRELFF. This chain links TRBV2 with TRBJ2-2, with 7 bases matching TRBD1. The CDR3 runs to 15 residues. With V trimmed by 6 bases and J by 9 bases, 13 bases remained unmatched. The germline gives CDR1 SNHLY, CDR2 FYNNEI.

Here the CDR3 DNA reads TGTGCCTGGAGTGTTTCCTTAACTGAAGCTTTCTTT. Translating it yields CAWSVSLTEAFF. This sequence joins TRBV30 and TRBJ1-1; D uncertain. Germline values: CDR1 GTSNPN, CDR2 SVGIG (reference sequence). The CDR3 length is 12 residues. Trimming removed 0 bases at V and 5 bases at J, with 7 bases between. Drawing the rest from reference TRBV30 and TRBJ1-1, the complete variable domain is SQTIHQWPATLVQPVGSPLSLECTVEGTSNPNLYWYRQAAGRGLQLLFYSVGIGQISSEVPQNLSASRPQDRQFILSSKKLLLSDSGFYLCAWSVSLTEAFFGQGTRLTVV.

The chain combines TRBV6-1 with TRBJ1-3; D possibly corresponds to TRBD1 (6 bases). The germline V gene encodes CDR1 MNHNS and CDR2 SASEGT. The CDR3 is 12 amino acids. Trimming took off 6 bases at V and 7 bases at J, with 10 bases between the two ends. The CDR3 DNA sequence: TGTGCCAGCAGACCACAGGGTAACACCATATATTTT. As protein: CASRPQGNTIYF.

V usage is TRBV29-1 and J usage is TRBJ2-1; 9 positions match TRBD1. Germline V gene sequence: CDR1 SQVTM, CDR2 ANQGSEA. The CDR3 contains 15 residues. The trim removed 6 bases at V and 3 bases at J, leaving 9 bases unmatched. The CDR3, as DNA: TGCAGCGTCGCCCCGGAGACAGGGGGCTACAATGAGCAGTTCTTC. Its protein is CSVAPETGGYNEQFF.

The chain employs TRBV5-1 and TRBJ2-7, with a possible D match to TRBD1 (5 bases). The germline gives CDR1 SGHRS, CDR2 YFSETQ. V was pared by 2 bases and J by 6 bases, with 9 bases between. The CDR3 has 12 amino acids. CDR3 coding DNA: TGCGCCAGCAGCTTACGACAGAGCGAGCAGTACTTC. Its translation: CASSLRQSEQYF.

This sequence joins TRBV5-1 and TRBJ2-3; D is possibly TRBD1 (5 bases). Trimming took 1 base from V and 8 from J, leaving 14 bases between them. Germline V gene lookup returns CDR1 SGHRS and CDR2 YFSETQ. This CDR3 region has 14 residues. DNA of the CDR3: TGCGCCAGCAGCTTGCAAAACAGGCCGGGTACGCAGTATTTT. It yields the protein CASSLQNRPGTQYF.

The rearrangement links TRBV9 to TRBJ1-2; D may be TRBD1 (6 bases). The V end was cut by 3 bases, the J end by 4 bases, with 16 bases between. CDR1 is SGDLS and CDR2 is YYNGEE in the germline V gene. The CDR3 is 15 amino acids. The DNA for the CDR3 is TGTGCCAGCAGCGACTACGACAGGACGAGCTATGGCTACACCTTC. The encoded protein is CASSDYDRTSYGYTF.

The rearrangement uses TRBV19 and TRBJ1-4; no clear D. Germline V gene data show CDR1 as LNHDA and CDR2 as SQIVND (reference sequence). The CDR3 covers 12 residues. Trimming took off 8 bases at V and 4 bases at J, with 8 bases between the two ends. CDR3 sequence (DNA): TGTGCCAGTCACTCGGATAATGAAAAACTGTTTTTT. Protein: CASHSDNEKLFF. The full variable domain, its missing parts supplied by reference TRBV19 and TRBJ1-4, is DGGITQSPKYLFRKEGQNVTLSCEQNLNHDAMYWYRQDPGQGLRLIYYSQIVNDFQKGDIAEGYSVSREKKESFPLTVTSAQKNPTAFYLCASHSDNEKLFFGSGTQLSVL.

The chain joins TRBV5-6 to TRBJ1-2; D is perhaps TRBD1 (5 bases). The CDR3 totals 13 residues. Germline V gene sequence: CDR1 SGHDT, CDR2 YYEEEE. V lost 1 base and J lost 4, with 8 bases in between. The CDR3 region has the DNA TGTGCCAGCAGCTTGTTCGGGGGCTATGGCTACACCTTC. Amino acids: CASSLFGGYGYTF. The full variable domain, with the rest looked up from reference TRBV5-6 and TRBJ1-2, is DAGVTQSPTHLIKTRGQQVTLRCSPKSGHDTVSWYQQALGQGPQFIFQYYEEEERQRGNFPDRFSGHQFPNYSSELNVNALLLGDSALYLCASSLFGGYGYTFGSGTRLTVV.